The TCR beta chain under discussion was sequenced for a study of blood T cell repertoires in COVID-19. Generated by immunoSEQ multiplex PCR, the TCRdb table keeps only in-frame clones and is missing some. This table has 250,000 to 400,000 clones, about nine tenths appearing once. The CDR3 covers 17 residues. V lost 2 bases, J lost 1 base, and 18 bases lay in between. Per germline, CDR1 LNHDA and CDR2 SQIVND (reference sequence). The TCR originated in a woman aged 25 to 45 with COVID-19, enrolled during active disease. Sample: peripheral blood. The rearrangement uses TRBV19 and TRBJ2-7, with TRBD2 as a possible D gene (6 bases). The CDR3 DNA reads TGTGCCAGTAGTATATTTCCCCAGAGCGGGTCGTCCTACGAGCAGTACTTC. This translates into CASSIFPQSGSSYEQYF. The complete variable domain, with remaining parts taken from reference TRBV19 and TRBJ2-7, reads DGGITQSPKYLFRKEGQNVTLSCEQNLNHDAMYWYRQDPGQGLRLIYYSQIVNDFQKGDIAEGYSVSREKKESFPLTVTSAQKNPTAFYLCASSIFPQSGSSYEQYFGPGTRLTVT.